These T cell receptor beta chains were read from a single sample in a study of metastatic and nonmetastatic thyroid tumors. TCRdb re-analyzed the PCR reads using MiXCR. The sample holds just over 70,000 clones, roughly 18% seen once. What was sequenced was blood. The receptors were gathered from a female donor with papillary thyroid cancer or a benign thyroid nodule (not recorded which). Some clones in this sample may be carry-over from other donors' samples. The CDR3 runs from the conserved cysteine through the conserved F or W. The D gene is left open where the match is weak. A clone size is listed for some rows: how often the clone was seen (once, few, many), or a class if it is expanded.

clone_size | cdr3_length | d_call | j_call | v_call | cdr3_nt | cdr3_aa
many | 14 | TRBD2 | TRBJ2-7 | TRBV3-1 | TGTGCCAGCAGCTTCCGCGGGACTAGCAGCGAGCAGTACTTC | CASSFRGTSSEQYF
many | 15 | TRBD1 | TRBJ2-7 | TRBV7-9 | TGTGCCAGCAGCTTACCCGGGACAGCAAGCTACGAGCAGTACTTC | CASSLPGTASYEQYF
many | 18 | TRBD2 | TRBJ2-2 | TRBV11-2 | TGTGCCAGCAGCTTAGAGGCTTTGGCTAGCGGGAACACCGGGGAGCTGTTTTTT | CASSLEALASGNTGELFF
- | 15 | - | TRBJ2-7 | TRBV20-1 | TGCAGTGCTAGGGGACCGGGACGCGGGGTTTACGAGCAGTACTTC | CSARGPGRGVYEQYF
many | 13 | - | TRBJ1-5 | TRBV12-3/TRBV12-4 | TGTGCCAGCAGTTTGTCAGAGAATCAGCCCCAGCATTTT | CASSLSENQPQHF
many | 17 | TRBD2 | TRBJ2-2 | TRBV9 | TGTGCCAGCAGCGCCGGACTAGCGGGACCAAACACCGGGGAGCTGTTTTTT | CASSAGLAGPNTGELFF
few | 15 | - | TRBJ1-2 | TRBV3-1 | TGTGCCAGCAGCCAGGGAGTTGACAGTTCCTATGGCTACACCTTC | CASSQGVDSSYGYTF
many | 14 | - | TRBJ1-1 | TRBV6-1 | TGTGCCAGCAGTACCCCGCAGGGGCACACTGAAGCTTTCTTT | CASSTPQGHTEAFF
many | 14 | TRBD2 | TRBJ2-1 | TRBV20-1 | TGCAGTGCTAGCAGGCTAGCGGAAGACAATGAGCAGTTCTTC | CSASRLAEDNEQFF
many | 14 | - | TRBJ2-5 | TRBV9 | TGTGCCAGCAGCGTAGTAGGTGGCGGAGAGACCCAGTACTTC | CASSVVGGGETQYF